One T cell receptor (beta chain) is described in this entry. The assay used deep level. TCRdb's table, derived via immunoSEQ multiplex PCR, lists solely in-frame clones and lacks some. Seen here are roughly 640,000 clones, almost 97% observed once, and the top ten hold roughly 0.05%. These data originate in a study of shared clonotypes between healthy human individuals. Germline trimming cut 4 bases from V and 8 bases from J; bases unmatched to any gene: 11. The CDR3 contains 16 residues. Germline V gene sequence: CDR1 SGHRS, CDR2 YFSETQ. V gene TRBV5-1 combines with J gene TRBJ2-2, with 10 bases matching TRBD1. The clonotype comes from a woman in her 30s in good health. The sequencing input was naive CD4+ T cells sorted from blood. This sample's subset: CD45RA+ positively selected. CDR3 sequence reads: CASSQPGQGNAGELFF. CDR3 in DNA: TGCGCCAGCAGCCAACCGGGACAGGGGAACGCGGGGGAGCTGTTTTTT.